What follows are 22 T cell receptor beta chains derived from one specimen sequenced in a study of blood T cell repertoires in COVID-19. Sequenced by immunoSEQ multiplex PCR; TCRdb stores in-frame clones only, minus some. The table lists 95,000 to 100,000 clones, approximately 80% of them singletons. Sequencing was performed on peripheral blood. These TCRs come from a human donor in a cohort sampled during active COVID-19.

The genes are TRBV2 and TRBJ2-5; TRBD2 matches at 8 bases. CDR3 length: 15 residues. After removal of 4 bases from V and 5 bases from J, the junction contained 9 bases not matched to a gene. CDR1 is SNHLY, CDR2 FYNNEI, per germline. The CDR3 bases are TGTGCCAGCAGTGCAACTAGCGGAGGGAGGGAGACCCAGTACTTC. The encoded protein is CASSATSGGRETQYF.

The chain joins TRBV6-2 or TRBV6-3 to TRBJ1-1; 9 bases agree with TRBD1. The CDR3 is made up of 14 amino acids. The ends lost 6 bases at V and 5 bases at J; junction bases unmatched: 7. Germline CDR1 MNHEY, CDR2 SVGEGT. DNA for the CDR3: TGTGCCAGCAGCGATCGACAGGGGGGGACTGAAGCTTTCTTT. It encodes CASSDRQGGTEAFF.

CDR3 nucleotides: TGTGCCAGCAGCCAAGGTCGGAGCAATCAGCCCCAGCATTTT. It encodes CASSQGRSNQPQHF. The V call is TRBV3-1 (or the pseudogene TRBV3-2), the J call TRBJ1-5; no firm D call. V lost 1 base, J lost 1 base, and 5 bases lay in between. Per germline, CDR1 LGHDT and CDR2 YNNKEL (reference sequence). This CDR3 is 14 amino acids long.

DNA for the CDR3: TGTGCCAGCAGCCTAAGCGACGAGCAGTACTTC. Residues: CASSLSDEQYF. The gene calls are TRBV3-1 (or the pseudogene TRBV3-2) and TRBJ2-7; D remains ambiguous. The CDR3 is 11 residues long. CDR1 and CDR2 (germline): LGHDT, YNNKEL (reference sequence). V dropped 4 bases and J dropped 5 bases, with 6 bases sitting between them.

The chain uses TRBV4-1 and TRBJ1-1; TRBD1 matches 10 bases. The CDR3 length is 19 residues. The germline V gene encodes CDR1 MGHRA and CDR2 YSYEKL. The J segment lost 2 bases and the V segment lost 4 bases, leaving 16 bases of the junction unmatched. CDR3 region: CASSRTGGGQGSSNTEAFF. Written as DNA, the CDR3 is TGCGCCAGCAGCCGGACGGGTGGGGGACAGGGGAGTTCAAACACTGAAGCTTTCTTT.

This clone was counted between two and nine times. The chain uses TRBV10-3 and TRBJ1-5; 8 nucleotides align to TRBD1. The CDR3 covers 14 residues. Germline CDR1 and CDR2: ENHRY and SYGVKD. V trimming: 4 bases; J trimming: 4 bases; junction bases outside the gene matches: 3. The CDR3 DNA sequence: TGTGCCATCAGTGCAGGACAGGGTAATCAGCCCCAGCATTTT. Translation gives CAISAGQGNQPQHF.

This rearrangement joins TRBV28 to TRBJ2-2; maybe TRBD2 (5 bases). CDR1 and CDR2 (germline): MDHEN, SYDVKM. The CDR3 has 14 residues. V lost 5 bases to trimming and J lost 4 bases, with 11 bases between them. The CDR3 nucleotides read TGTGCCAGCAGTCGCTACGGACTCACCGGGGAGCTGTTTTTT. Protein: CASSRYGLTGELFF.

This sequence joins TRBV19 and TRBJ2-2; 7 bases fit TRBD2. This CDR3 is built from 17 residues. Trimming cost V 5 bases and J 6 bases; bases outside gene matches: 15. Per germline, CDR1 LNHDA and CDR2 SQIVND (reference sequence). CDR3 nucleotide sequence: TGTGCCAGTAGTCAAGGGATCTCAGCGGGAACGGCCGGGGAGCTGTTTTTT. This translates into CASSQGISAGTAGELFF.

The chain's CDR3 is CASRRDRGTDTQYF. CDR3 nucleotides: TGTGCCAGCAGAAGGGACAGGGGAACAGATACGCAGTATTTT. The gene calls are TRBV28 and TRBJ2-3; TRBD1 matches at 10 bases. After removal of 6 bases from V and 3 bases from J, the junction contained 3 bases not matched to a gene. The CDR3 consists of 14 residues. CDR1 is MDHEN, CDR2 SYDVKM, per germline.

The chain combines TRBV6-2 or TRBV6-3 with TRBJ2-7, with 7 positions matching TRBD2. The germline V gene encodes CDR1 MNHEY and CDR2 SVGEGT. The junction had 9 bases not matched to a gene; V was cut back by 1 base and J by 3 bases. This CDR3 is 16 amino acids long. CDR3 in DNA: TGTGCCAGCAGTTACTTAACCTGGGGGGGATACTACGAGCAGTACTTC. As protein: CASSYLTWGGYYEQYF.

This clone was detected a few times. The V gene is TRBV5-1, the J gene TRBJ1-6; 7 bases are a match to TRBD1. Germline trimming cut 4 bases from V and 5 bases from J; bases unmatched to any gene: 6. Germline lookup yields CDR1 SGHRS and CDR2 YFSETQ. The CDR3 has 15 residues. In DNA form, the CDR3 reads TGCGCCAGCAGCACCGGGACAGCGGATAATTCACCCCTCCACTTT. This translates into CASSTGTADNSPLHF.

This chain links TRBV6-1 with TRBJ1-6; D perhaps matches TRBD1 (5 bases). The V and J ends lost 2 bases and 7 bases respectively, with 12 bases between them. The CDR3 has 15 amino acids. CDR1 MNHNS and CDR2 SASEGT come from the germline V gene. This CDR3 is CASSEMWDLNSPLHF. The CDR3 DNA reads TGTGCCAGCAGTGAAATGTGGGACTTGAATTCACCCCTCCACTTT.

The V call is TRBV19, the J call TRBJ1-3; possible D gene TRBD1, 5 bases. Germline loops: CDR1 LNHDA, CDR2 SQIVND (reference sequence). V was shortened by 3 bases and J by 2 bases, with 11 bases between the two germline ends. This CDR3 is built from 15 residues. As DNA, the CDR3 is TGTGCCAGTAGTATTCGCCAGGGTGCTGGAAACACCATATATTTT. It is translated as CASSIRQGAGNTIYF.

The chain is built from TRBV7-2 and TRBJ2-3; TRBD2 agrees at 8 bases. This CDR3 contains 14 residues. V shed 5 bases and J 1 base; nucleotides not matched to a gene: 2. CDR1 and CDR2 from the germline V gene are SGHTA and FQGNSA. In DNA form, the CDR3 reads TGTGCCAGCAGCCGGGGGGGTGGCACAGATACGCAGTATTTT. Amino acid sequence: CASSRGGGTDTQYF. The full variable domain, rest sourced from reference TRBV7-2 and TRBJ2-3, is GAGVSQSPSNKVTEKGKDVELRCDPISGHTALYWYRQSLGQGLEFLIYFQGNSAPDKSGLPSDRFSAERTGGSVSTLTIQRTQQEDSAVYLCASSRGGGTDTQYFGPGTRLTVL.

The chain combines TRBV5-4 with TRBJ1-2; D unresolved. The CDR3 extends over 17 amino acids. V was trimmed by 4 bases and J by 7 bases, leaving 26 bases between them. Germline V gives CDR1 SGHNT, CDR2 YYREEE (reference sequence). The CDR3 DNA follows: TGTGCCAGCAGCCAGACACGGGGAGAGCCCAACGCGGGTGGCTACACCTTC. Protein: CASSQTRGEPNAGGYTF. The whole variable domain, filled in from reference TRBV5-4 and TRBJ1-2, reads ETGVTQSPTHLIKTRGQQVTLRCSSQSGHNTVSWYQQALGQGPQFIFQYYREEENGRGNFPPRFSGLQFPNYSSELNVNALELDDSALYLCASSQTRGEPNAGGYTFGSGTRLTVV.

This chain uses TRBV19 with TRBJ1-1; the D is unclear. The germline gives CDR1 LNHDA, CDR2 SQIVND (reference sequence). Deletions cut 6 bases from V and 5 bases from J, with 19 bases between. This CDR3 is built from 15 residues. The CDR3 DNA is TGTGCCAGTAGCCGCCCCCCCGGGAGTTGGACTGAAGCTTTCTTT. Its protein is CASSRPPGSWTEAFF.

This clone was found once. The J gene is TRBJ1-6, the V gene TRBV19; D not certain. Germline values: CDR1 LNHDA, CDR2 SQIVND (reference sequence). The V and J ends lost 10 bases and 1 base respectively, with 14 bases between them. This CDR3 region has 15 residues. Here the CDR3 reads CATHPTGSYNSPLHF. CDR3 in DNA: TGTGCCACCCACCCCACGGGTTCCTATAATTCACCCCTCCACTTT.

The chain is built from TRBV6-2 or TRBV6-3 and TRBJ1-2; D unclear. In germline, CDR1 is MNHEY, CDR2 SVGEGT. V dropped 3 bases and J dropped 1 base, with 12 bases sitting between them. This CDR3 region has 15 residues. The CDR3 bases are TGTGCCAGCAGTTATATGGGCGGGAATAACTATGGCTACACCTTC. Translation gives CASSYMGGNNYGYTF.

The sample holds a few counts of this clone. The rearrangement uses TRBV5-6 and TRBJ1-2; 8 nucleotides match TRBD1. The CDR3 covers 13 residues. The ends lost 0 bases at V and 7 bases at J; junction bases unmatched: 2. Germline CDR1 reads SGHDT; CDR2 reads YYEEEE. CDR3 loop: CASSLATGGGYTF. The CDR3 DNA reads as TGTGCCAGCAGCTTGGCCACAGGGGGTGGCTACACCTTC.

The chain employs TRBV5-1 and TRBJ2-5; 13 nucleotides align to TRBD2. The germline CDR1 and CDR2 sequences are SGHRS and YFSETQ. The CDR3 spans 15 residues. The trim removed 3 bases at V and 3 bases at J, leaving 2 bases unmatched. The CDR3 nucleotides are TGCGCCAGCAGCTGGGGGACTAGCGGGGAAGAGACCCAGTACTTC. Its protein is CASSWGTSGEETQYF. Based on the CDR3 plus reference TRBV5-1 and TRBJ2-5, the full variable domain is KAGVTQTPRYLIKTRGQQVTLSCSPISGHRSVSWYQQTPGQGLQFLFEYFSETQRNKGNFPGRFSGRQFSNSRSEMNVSTLELGDSALYLCASSWGTSGEETQYFGPGTRLLVL.

The chain recombines TRBV28 with TRBJ1-2; D is unresolved. Trimming shortened V by 3 bases and J by 6 bases, and 14 bases separated the two germline ends. The CDR3 runs 14 residues. Germline V gene lookup returns CDR1 MDHEN and CDR2 SYDVKM. CDR3 in DNA: TGTGCCAGCAGTTTGGGCTCAAGGATAGATGGCTACACCTTC. Its translation: CASSLGSRIDGYTF.

As DNA, the CDR3 is TGTGCCAGCAGAGCCCCCGGGTTTATCTCTGGCAATGAGCAGTTCTTC. It is translated as CASRAPGFISGNEQFF. The rearrangement joins TRBV28 to TRBJ2-1, with unresolved D. Trimming removed 6 bases from V and 6 bases from J, with 21 bases in between. Looked up from germline, CDR1 is MDHEN and CDR2 is SYDVKM. The CDR3 has 16 amino acids.